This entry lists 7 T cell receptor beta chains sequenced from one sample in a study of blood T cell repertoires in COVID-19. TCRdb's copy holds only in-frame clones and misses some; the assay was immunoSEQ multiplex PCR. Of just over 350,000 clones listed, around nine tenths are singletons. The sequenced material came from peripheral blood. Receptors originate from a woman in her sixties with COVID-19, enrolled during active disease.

CDR3 bases: TGCGCCAGCAGCTTGGCCCCCAGAGACAGGGACTCCGGGGAGCTGTTTTTT. It yields the protein CASSLAPRDRDSGELFF. V and J are TRBV5-1 and TRBJ2-2; the D gene is possibly TRBD1 (7 bases). CDR1 is SGHRS, CDR2 YFSETQ, per germline. The CDR3 extends over 17 amino acids. Trimming left V 0 bases short and J 6 bases short, with 18 bases between. Full variable domain (remainder filled in from reference TRBV5-1 and TRBJ2-2): KAGVTQTPRYLIKTRGQQVTLSCSPISGHRSVSWYQQTPGQGLQFLFEYFSETQRNKGNFPGRFSGRQFSNSRSEMNVSTLELGDSALYLCASSLAPRDRDSGELFFGEGSRLTVL.

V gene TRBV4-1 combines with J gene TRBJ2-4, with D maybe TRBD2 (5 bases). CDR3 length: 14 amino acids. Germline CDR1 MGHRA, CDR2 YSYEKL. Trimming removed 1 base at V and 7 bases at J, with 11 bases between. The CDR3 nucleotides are TGCGCCAGCAGCCAAGGTTGGGTAGCGAACATTCAGTACTTC. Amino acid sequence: CASSQGWVANIQYF.

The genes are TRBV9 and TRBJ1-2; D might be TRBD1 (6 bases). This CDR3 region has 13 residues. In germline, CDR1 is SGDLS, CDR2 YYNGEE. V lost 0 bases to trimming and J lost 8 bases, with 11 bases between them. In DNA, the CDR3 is TGTGCCAGCAGCGTAGCACAGGGAAAGGGCTACACCTTC. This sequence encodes CASSVAQGKGYTF.

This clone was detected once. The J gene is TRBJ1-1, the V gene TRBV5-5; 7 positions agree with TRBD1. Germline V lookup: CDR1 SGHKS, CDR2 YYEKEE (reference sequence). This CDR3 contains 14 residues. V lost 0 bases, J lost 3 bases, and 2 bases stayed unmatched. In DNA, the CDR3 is TGTGCCAGCAGCTTGGGGGACAGATACACTGAAGCTTTCTTT. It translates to CASSLGDRYTEAFF.

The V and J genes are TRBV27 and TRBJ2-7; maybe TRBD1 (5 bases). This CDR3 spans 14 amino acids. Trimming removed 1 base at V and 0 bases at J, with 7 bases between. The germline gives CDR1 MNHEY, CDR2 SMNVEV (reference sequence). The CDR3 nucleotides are TGTGCCAGCAGTTTATGGACAAGCTCCTACGAGCAGTACTTC. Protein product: CASSLWTSSYEQYF.

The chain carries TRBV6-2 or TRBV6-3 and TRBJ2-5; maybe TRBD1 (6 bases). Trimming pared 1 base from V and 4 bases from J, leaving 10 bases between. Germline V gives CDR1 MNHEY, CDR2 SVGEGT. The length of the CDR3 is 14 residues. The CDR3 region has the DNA TGTGCCAGCAGTTACTGGCAGGGGTCAGAGACCCAGTACTTC. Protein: CASSYWQGSETQYF.

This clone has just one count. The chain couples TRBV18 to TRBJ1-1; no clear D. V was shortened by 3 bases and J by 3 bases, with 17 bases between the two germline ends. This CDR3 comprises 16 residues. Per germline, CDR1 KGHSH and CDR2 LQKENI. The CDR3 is CASSPPWGGWDTEAFF. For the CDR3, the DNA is TGTGCCAGCTCACCCCCATGGGGAGGGTGGGACACTGAAGCTTTCTTT.